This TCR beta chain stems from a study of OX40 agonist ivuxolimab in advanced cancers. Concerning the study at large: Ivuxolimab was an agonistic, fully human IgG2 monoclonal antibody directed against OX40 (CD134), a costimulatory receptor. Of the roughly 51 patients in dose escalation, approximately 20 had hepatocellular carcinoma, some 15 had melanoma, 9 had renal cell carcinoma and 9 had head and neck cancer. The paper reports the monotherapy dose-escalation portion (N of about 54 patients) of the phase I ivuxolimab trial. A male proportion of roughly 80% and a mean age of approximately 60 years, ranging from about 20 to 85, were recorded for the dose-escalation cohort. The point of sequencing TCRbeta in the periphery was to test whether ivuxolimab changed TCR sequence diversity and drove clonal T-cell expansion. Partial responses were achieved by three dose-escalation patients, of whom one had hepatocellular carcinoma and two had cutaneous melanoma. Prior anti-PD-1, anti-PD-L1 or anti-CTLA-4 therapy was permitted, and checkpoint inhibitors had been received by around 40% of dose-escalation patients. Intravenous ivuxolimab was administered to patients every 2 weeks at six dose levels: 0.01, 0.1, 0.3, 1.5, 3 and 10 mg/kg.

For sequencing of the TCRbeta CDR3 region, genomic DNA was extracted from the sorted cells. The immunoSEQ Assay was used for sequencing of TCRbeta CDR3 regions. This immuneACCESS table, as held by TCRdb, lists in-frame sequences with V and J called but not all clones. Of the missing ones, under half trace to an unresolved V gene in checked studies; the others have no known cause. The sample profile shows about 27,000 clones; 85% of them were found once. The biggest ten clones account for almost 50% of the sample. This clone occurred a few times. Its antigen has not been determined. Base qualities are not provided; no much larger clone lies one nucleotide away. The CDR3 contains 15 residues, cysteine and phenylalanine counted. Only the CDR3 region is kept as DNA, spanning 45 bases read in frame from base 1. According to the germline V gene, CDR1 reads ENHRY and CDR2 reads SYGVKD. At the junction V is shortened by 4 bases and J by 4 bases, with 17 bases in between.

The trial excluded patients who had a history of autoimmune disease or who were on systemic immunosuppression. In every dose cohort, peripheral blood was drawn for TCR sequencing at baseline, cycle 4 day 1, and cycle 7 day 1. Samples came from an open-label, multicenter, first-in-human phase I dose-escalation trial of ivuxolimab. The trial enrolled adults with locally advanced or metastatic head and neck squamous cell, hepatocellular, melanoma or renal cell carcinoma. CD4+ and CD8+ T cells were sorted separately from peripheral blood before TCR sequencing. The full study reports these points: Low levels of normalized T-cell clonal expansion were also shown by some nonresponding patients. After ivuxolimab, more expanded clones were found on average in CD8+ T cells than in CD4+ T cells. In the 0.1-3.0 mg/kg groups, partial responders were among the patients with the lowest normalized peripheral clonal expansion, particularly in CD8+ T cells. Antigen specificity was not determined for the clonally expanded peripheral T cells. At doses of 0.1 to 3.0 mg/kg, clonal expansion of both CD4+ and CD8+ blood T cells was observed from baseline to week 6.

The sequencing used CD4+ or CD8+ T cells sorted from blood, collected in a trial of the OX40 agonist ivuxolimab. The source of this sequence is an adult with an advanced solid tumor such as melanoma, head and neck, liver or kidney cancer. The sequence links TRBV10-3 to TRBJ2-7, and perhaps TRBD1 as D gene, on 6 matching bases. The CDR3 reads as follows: CAISGGYRADYEQYF. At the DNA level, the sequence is TGTGCCATCAGTGGAGGGTACAGGGCCGATTACGAGCAGTACTTC.